These T cell receptor beta chains were read from a single sample in a study of response to subunit inactivated influenza vaccine. TCRdb fed the RT-PCR reads into MiXCR, producing one record per CDR3 protein. The data hold some 570,000 distinct CDR3 sequences, with about 10% observed a single time. Separately, the same data were catalogued under a study of T cells expressing NK-cell markers.

The specimen was PBMCs from blood, collected on the day of vaccination. The source is a man aged 45-60 years who received an inactivated influenza vaccine. CDR3s include the opening cysteine and the closing phenylalanine or tryptophan. The D gene is left open where the match is weak. Clone size appears in some rows only: once, few, many, or a class for an expanded clone.

17 TRBJ2-3 TRBD1 TRBV7-7 . CASSPDREITSTDTQYF TGTGCTAGCAGCCCGGACAGGGAAATAACTAGCACAGATACGCAGTATTTT
17 TRBJ1-2 . TRBV5-1 . CASSSSLGLQGLYGYTF TGCGCCAGCAGCTCCTCCCTCGGCTTACAGGGTCTCTATGGCTACACCTTC
16 TRBJ2-1 TRBD2 TRBV28 few CASSLFAGERDNEQFF TGTGCCAGCAGTTTATTCGCGGGGGAGCGGGACAATGAGCAGTTCTTC
14 TRBJ2-2 . TRBV20-1 . CSARTQVYTGELFF TGCAGTGCTAGGACCCAGGTATACACCGGGGAGCTGTTTTTT
13 TRBJ2-3 . TRBV20-1 few CSAGTSRTDTQYF TGCAGTGCTGGGACATCCCGCACAGATACGCAGTATTTT
14 TRBJ2-2 TRBD1 TRBV5-6 many CASSLGTATGELFF TGTGCCAGCAGCCTGGGGACAGCCACCGGGGAGCTGTTTTTT
13 TRBJ1-5 . TRBV12-3/TRBV12-4 . CASSLSDNQPQHF TGTGCCAGCAGTTTAAGTGACAATCAGCCCCAGCATTTT
13 TRBJ2-1 . TRBV4-2 . CASSQDWGAEQFF TGTGCCAGCAGCCAAGATTGGGGGGCTGAGCAGTTCTTC
16 TRBJ2-2 TRBD1 TRBV9 . CASSVGTGGYTGELFF TGTGCCAGCAGCGTAGGGACAGGGGGTTACACCGGGGAGCTGTTTTTT
14 TRBJ2-7 . TRBV5-1 once CASSLQELYYEQYF TGCGCCAGCAGCTTACAGGAACTGTACTACGAGCAGTACTTC
15 TRBJ1-4 . TRBV11-2 few CASSRPGLTNEKLFF TGTGCCAGCAGCAGACCGGGTCTAACTAATGAAAAACTGTTTTTT
14 TRBJ2-7 . TRBV12-3/TRBV12-4 many CASSLNGISYEQYF TGTGCCAGCAGTCTCAACGGGATCTCCTACGAGCAGTACTTC
20 TRBJ2-6 TRBD1 TRBV27 . CASSSIRTGPITSGANVLTF TGTGCCAGCAGTTCTATTAGGACAGGTCCTATAACCTCTGGGGCCAACGTCCTGACTTTC
19 TRBJ2-1 . TRBV28 . CASSLPPARLPVSYNEQFF TGTGCCAGCAGTTTACCCCCCGCCAGGCTCCCCGTTAGCTACAATGAGCAGTTCTTC